The sequence of this TCR beta chain was determined in a study of blood T cell repertoires in COVID-19. Overall study context: The United States, Italy and Spain provided the acute and convalescent COVID-19 samples. T cells, B-cell-depleted T cells, or PBMCs supplied cDNA or gDNA.

Source study methods: Estimates of nucleated cell counts were drawn from the amplification of reference gene primers. TCRdb's copy holds only in-frame clones and misses some; the assay was immunoSEQ multiplex PCR. D and trimming were read from the DNA, whereas the V and J calls and clone size are those reported in that table. Of roughly 150,000 clones in the sample, 77% were seen once. The specimen sequenced was peripheral blood. The clonotype originates from a man between 65 and 85 years old with acute or convalescent COVID-19.

The CDR3 DNA reads TGTGCCTGGAGTGTACCGGGAAGCACTGGAAACACCATATATTTT. Translated, it gives CAWSVPGSTGNTIYF. This chain joins TRBV30 and TRBJ1-3; D gene ambiguous. V was trimmed by 0 bases and J by 2 bases, leaving 11 bases between them. Germline V gene lookup returns CDR1 GTSNPN and CDR2 SVGIG (reference sequence). This CDR3 comprises 15 residues.